These 10 T cell receptor beta chains came from one sample sequenced in a study of PD-L1 blockade in urothelial cancer (dated by TCRdb to about 2017). The library was obtained by the immunoSEQ multiplex PCR assay. The clones in this table, taken by TCRdb from immuneACCESS, are in-frame only. Not every clone is retained; where verified, under half of the shortfall comes from an unresolved V gene, and the cause of the rest is unknown. Across this sample there are tens of thousands of clones, with under 95% seen only once. Together, the top ten hold 10% to 12% of the sample. Explained via the paper, the time point label denotes: peripheral blood 6 weeks after treatment start. Material: PBMCs, obtained around atezolizumab (anti-PD-L1) treatment. The receptors were sampled from an older woman with urothelial cancer.

The chain couples TRBV4-3 to TRBJ1-2, with TRBD1 matching over 9 bases. Germline V gene lookup returns CDR1 LGHNA and CDR2 YSLEER. Trimming at V came to 4 bases and at J to 13 bases, leaving 7 bases not matched to a gene. This CDR3 contains 12 residues. CDR3 sequence reads: CASSPGTGRPTF. CDR3 DNA: TGCGCCAGCAGCCCCGGGACAGGGAGGCCCACCTTC.

Comments on this clone: Within the sample, other DNA sequences also encode this same CDR3. V gene TRBV5-1 combines with J gene TRBJ1-2, with D possibly matching TRBD1 (6 bases). V gave up 4 bases and J gave up 2 bases, with 9 bases separating them. Germline V CDR1 and CDR2: SGHRS, YFSETQ. CDR3 length: 13 residues. CDR3 protein: CASSRDRNYGYTF. The CDR3 coding sequence is TGCGCCAGCAGCCGAGACAGGAACTATGGCTACACCTTC. Full variable domain (missing parts from reference TRBV5-1 and TRBJ1-2): KAGVTQTPRYLIKTRGQQVTLSCSPISGHRSVSWYQQTPGQGLQFLFEYFSETQRNKGNFPGRFSGRQFSNSRSEMNVSTLELGDSALYLCASSRDRNYGYTFGSGTRLTVV.

The rearrangement links TRBV28 to TRBJ2-5, with 8 nucleotides matching TRBD1. The germline V gene has CDR1 MDHEN and CDR2 SYDVKM. V shed 1 base, J shed 1 base, and the junction held 5 bases outside the gene matches. This CDR3 has 16 residues. The CDR3 DNA sequence: TGTGCCAGCAGTTTATCGGACAGGGTCTCCCAAGAGACCCAGTACTTC. It specifies CASSLSDRVSQETQYF.

The V and J genes are TRBV19 and TRBJ2-2; D possibly corresponds to TRBD2 (5 bases). V lost 5 bases to trimming and J lost 0 bases, with 7 bases between them. The CDR3 covers 14 residues. Germline V lookup: CDR1 LNHDA, CDR2 SQIVND (reference sequence). CDR3 bases: TGTGCCAGTAGTGCACTAGCGAACACCGGGGAGCTGTTTTTT. Protein sequence: CASSALANTGELFF. Full variable domain (outside the CDR3, taken from reference TRBV19 and TRBJ2-2): DGGITQSPKYLFRKEGQNVTLSCEQNLNHDAMYWYRQDPGQGLRLIYYSQIVNDFQKGDIAEGYSVSREKKESFPLTVTSAQKNPTAFYLCASSALANTGELFFGEGSRLTVL.

The CDR3 DNA follows: TGTGCCAGCAGCCCCCGACAGGGAACTAATGAAAAACTGTTTTTT. Its protein is CASSPRQGTNEKLFF. The chain joins TRBV9 to TRBJ1-4; 7 bases match TRBD1. CDR3 length: 15 residues. Germline values: CDR1 SGDLS, CDR2 YYNGEE. V was pared by 4 bases and J by 1 base, with 4 bases of the junction left unmatched.

The rearrangement joins TRBV15 to TRBJ2-7; 10 positions match TRBD1. This CDR3 is 14 amino acids long. The junction had 10 bases not matched to a gene; V was cut back by 6 bases and J by 8 bases. The germline V gene has CDR1 LNHNV and CDR2 YYDKDF (reference sequence). The CDR3: CATSAGTGAFKQYF. CDR3 bases: TGTGCCACCAGTGCCGGGACAGGGGCCTTCAAGCAGTACTTC.

In its sample, this clone ranks as medium-sized. Here the CDR3 reads CASSLDRRGPFSYEQYF. In nucleotides, the CDR3 is TGTGCCAGCAGCTTAGACAGGCGGGGACCCTTCTCCTACGAGCAGTACTTC. This chain links TRBV7-8 with TRBJ2-7; D possibly corresponds to TRBD2 (6 bases). Trimming cost V 1 base and J 0 bases, with 16 bases left between them. This CDR3 has 17 residues. Germline lookup yields CDR1 SGHVS and CDR2 FQNEAQ.

This chain connects TRBV29-1 to TRBJ2-7; D perhaps matches TRBD2 (6 bases). Germline assignment: CDR1 SQVTM and CDR2 ANQGSEA. The CDR3 runs 16 residues. Trimming removed 6 bases at V and 2 bases at J, with 23 bases between. CDR3 residues: CSVTGTPLTPTYEQYF. In nucleotides, the CDR3 is TGCAGCGTCACCGGGACTCCCCTCACTCCCACCTACGAGCAGTACTTC.

The V and J genes are TRBV29-1 and TRBJ2-7; possibly TRBD1 for D (7 bases). CDR1 and CDR2 (germline): SQVTM, ANQGSEA. V lost 7 bases and J lost 0, with 13 bases in between. The CDR3 is 13 amino acids. CDR3 nucleotides: TGCAGCGCCGGGGGACAGAGCTCCTACGAGCAGTACTTC. It encodes CSAGGQSSYEQYF.

V and J are TRBV5-6 and TRBJ2-5; tentatively, D is TRBD1 (5 bases). Germline CDR1 is SGHDT and CDR2 is YYEEEE. This CDR3 is 13 amino acids long. V gave up 6 bases and J gave up 6 bases, with 15 bases separating them. The CDR3 nucleotides are TGTGCCAGCAACCTGCCTCAGGGCAAGACCCAGTACTTC. Protein product: CASNLPQGKTQYF.